These T cell receptor beta chains were read from a single sample in a study of identical twins. Each CDR3 protein is one row after TCRdb ran MiXCR on the 5' RACE reads. The sample shows 450,000 or so distinct CDR3 sequences, 11% to 15% of them seen only once. The same specimen was also included in a second study, on yellow fever vaccine responses in identical twins.

The source material was CD4+ T cells sorted from blood. These receptors all stem from a woman aged 18-29 years in good health. Both conserved end residues are part of each CDR3. Each record gives: J gene, D gene, V gene, CDR3 length, clone size, CDR3 DNA, CDR3 protein. D genes are given only for firm matches. Some rows mark clone size as missing; the rest say once, few, many or name a class of expanded clone.

TRBJ2-4 | NA | TRBV3-1 | 13 | NA | TGTGCCAGCAGGTCAGGGATGGAAAACATTCAGTACTTC | CASRSGMENIQYF
TRBJ2-4 | NA | TRBV29-1 | 11 | few | TGCAGCGTTGACTCAGGAAACATTCAGTACTTC | CSVDSGNIQYF
TRBJ2-1 | TRBD2 | TRBV2 | 16 | NA | TGTGCCAGCAGTGAAGGAGGACTAGCGTCCTACAATGAGCAGTTCTTC | CASSEGGLASYNEQFF
TRBJ2-7 | TRBD2 | TRBV2 | 15 | few | TGTGCCAGCAGTGAAAATGGGGGAGGGAACTACGAGCAGTACTTC | CASSENGGGNYEQYF
TRBJ2-3 | NA | TRBV5-1 | 15 | few | TGCGCCAGCGCGCCCGTCGCTATAGGGACAGATACGCAGTATTTT | CASAPVAIGTDTQYF
TRBJ2-7 | TRBD2 | TRBV27 | 15 | many | TGTGCCAGCAGTTTATCATTACTAGCGGGTTACGAGCAGTACTTC | CASSLSLLAGYEQYF
TRBJ1-5 | NA | TRBV6-5 | 12 | many | TGTGCCAGCAGTACGGGTAATCAGCCCCAGCATTTT | CASSTGNQPQHF
TRBJ2-1 | NA | TRBV20-1 | 17 | few | TGCAGTGCTAGAGATTACTTAGTGAGGTTCTCCTACAATGAGCAGTTCTTC | CSARDYLVRFSYNEQFF
TRBJ2-5 | NA | TRBV4-3 | 15 | NA | TGCGCCAGCAGCCAAAACCCCGGGGCCCAAGAGACCCAGTACTTC | CASSQNPGAQETQYF
TRBJ2-1 | NA | TRBV7-9 | 13 | NA | TGTGCCAGCAGCTTTCAGACGCTGGGTGAGCAGTTCTTC | CASSFQTLGEQFF
TRBJ2-3 | NA | TRBV20-1 | 18 | NA | TGCAGTGCTATTACTACAGGACAACTTTGGGGTTTCGAAGATACGCAGTATTTT | CSAITTGQLWGFEDTQYF
TRBJ2-5 | TRBD1 | TRBV7-8 | 15 | few | TGTGCCAGCAGCTTAGAGCGGGACAGGGGAGAGACCCAGTACTTC | CASSLERDRGETQYF
TRBJ2-4 | NA | TRBV5-1 | 12 | few | TGCGCCAGCAGCGGCTCAACGAACATTCAGTACTTC | CASSGSTNIQYF
TRBJ2-3 | TRBD2 | TRBV29-1 | 13 | NA | TGCAGCGTTGCGAGCGGGGTGCCAGATACGCAGTATTTT | CSVASGVPDTQYF
TRBJ2-3 | TRBD1 | TRBV7-9 | 15 | NA | TGTGCCAGCAGCCCAAAGGGACAGGCTCAGGATACGCAGTATTTT | CASSPKGQAQDTQYF
TRBJ2-4 | TRBD1 | TRBV6-1 | 18 | NA | TGTGCCAGCAGTGAAACATGGGGACAGGGACTAGCCAAAAACATTCAGTACTTC | CASSETWGQGLAKNIQYF
TRBJ2-2 | NA | TRBV5-1 | 15 | few | TGCGCCAGCAGCCCTGGTGCGGGTGACACCGGGGAGCTGTTTTTT | CASSPGAGDTGELFF
TRBJ1-3 | NA | TRBV10-3 | 11 | NA | TGTGCCATCACTTTGAAGGACACCATATATTTT | CAITLKDTIYF
TRBJ2-2 | TRBD2 | TRBV20-1 | 16 | few | TGCAGTGCGCCGGGACTAGCGGGAGGTAGCGCCGGGGAGCTGTTTTTT | CSAPGLAGGSAGELFF
TRBJ1-5 | NA | TRBV6-5 | 15 | few | TGTGCCAGCAGTTACTCGGGAGCTTACAATCAGCCCCAGCATTTT | CASSYSGAYNQPQHF
TRBJ2-2 | NA | TRBV7-2 | 16 | NA | TGTGCCAGCAGCTTAATGGGACCAGGGCACACCGGGGAGCTGTTTTTT | CASSLMGPGHTGELFF
TRBJ2-3 | NA | TRBV7-9 | 16 | NA | TGTGCCAGCAGCTTTGTGGCGGGTTTGGGCACAGATACGCAGTATTTT | CASSFVAGLGTDTQYF
TRBJ2-6 | NA | TRBV20-1 | 13 | many | TGCAGTGCTGCCACAGCTGGGGCCAACGTCCTGACTTTC | CSAATAGANVLTF
TRBJ1-1 | NA | TRBV6-1 | 14 | NA | TGTGCCAGCAAGATGGTCCACATGAACACTGAAGCTTTCTTT | CASKMVHMNTEAFF
TRBJ2-5 | NA | TRBV6-6 | 11 | NA | TGTGCCAGCACTCAGCAAGAGACCCAGTACTTC | CASTQQETQYF
TRBJ2-7 | NA | TRBV12-3/TRBV12-4 | 13 | many | TGTGCCAGCAGTCCCTCCAGCGGAAACGAGCAGTACTTC | CASSPSSGNEQYF
TRBJ2-7 | NA | TRBV28 | 11 | few | TGTGCCAGCAGTTCCTTTGGGGGGCAGTACTTC | CASSSFGGQYF